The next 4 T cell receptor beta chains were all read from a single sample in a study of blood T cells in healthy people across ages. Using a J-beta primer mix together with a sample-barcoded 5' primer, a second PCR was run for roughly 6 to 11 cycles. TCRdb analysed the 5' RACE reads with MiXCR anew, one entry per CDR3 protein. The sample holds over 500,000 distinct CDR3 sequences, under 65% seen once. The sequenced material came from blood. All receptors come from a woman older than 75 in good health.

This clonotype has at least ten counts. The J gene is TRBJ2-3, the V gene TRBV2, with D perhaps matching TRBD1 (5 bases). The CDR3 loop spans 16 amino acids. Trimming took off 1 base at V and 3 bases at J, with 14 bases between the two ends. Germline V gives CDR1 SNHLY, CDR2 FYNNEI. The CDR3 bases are TGTGCCAGCAGTGAAGAAGGGGCGTGGGCGACAGATACGCAGTATTTT. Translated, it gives CASSEEGAWATDTQYF.

DNA for the CDR3: TGTGCCAGCAGTGGCCCCCAGGCAGATACGCAGTATTTT. This codes for CASSGPQADTQYF. The rearrangement links TRBV6-1 to TRBJ2-3; no reliable D call. The CDR3 sequence is 13 residues long. V shed 4 bases and J shed 4 bases, with 9 bases lying between them. Per germline, CDR1 MNHNS and CDR2 SASEGT.

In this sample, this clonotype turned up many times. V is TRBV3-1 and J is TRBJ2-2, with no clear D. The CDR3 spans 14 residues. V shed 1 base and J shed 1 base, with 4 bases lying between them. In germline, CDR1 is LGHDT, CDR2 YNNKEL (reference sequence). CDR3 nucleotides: TGTGCCAGCAGCCAAGTACAGAACACCGGGGAGCTGTTTTTT. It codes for CASSQVQNTGELFF.

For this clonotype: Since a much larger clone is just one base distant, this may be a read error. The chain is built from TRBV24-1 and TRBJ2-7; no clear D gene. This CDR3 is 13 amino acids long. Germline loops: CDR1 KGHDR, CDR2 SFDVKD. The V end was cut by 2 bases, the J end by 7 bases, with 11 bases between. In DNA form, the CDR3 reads TGTGCCACCAGTGATTCAGACCGCAATGAGCAGTACTTC. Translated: CATSDSDRNEQYF.